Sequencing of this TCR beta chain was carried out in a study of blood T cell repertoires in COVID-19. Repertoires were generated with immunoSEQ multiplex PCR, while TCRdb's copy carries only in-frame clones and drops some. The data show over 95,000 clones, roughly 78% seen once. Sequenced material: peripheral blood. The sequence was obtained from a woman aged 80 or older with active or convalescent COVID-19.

The CDR3 here is CASSTSLTGGFYEQYF. The CDR3 DNA is TGTGCCAGCAGCACCTCCCTGACAGGGGGCTTTTACGAGCAGTACTTC. The V and J genes are TRBV5-4 and TRBJ2-7, with 10 bases identical to TRBD1. CDR1 SGHNT and CDR2 YYREEE come from the germline V gene (reference sequence). J lost 4 bases, V lost 4 bases, and 11 bases had no gene match. The CDR3 is made up of 16 amino acids. The complete variable domain, with remaining parts taken from reference TRBV5-4 and TRBJ2-7, reads ETGVTQSPTHLIKTRGQQVTLRCSSQSGHNTVSWYQQALGQGPQFIFQYYREEENGRGNFPPRFSGLQFPNYSSELNVNALELDDSALYLCASSTSLTGGFYEQYFGPGTRLTVT.